Listed below are T cell receptor beta chains from one sample, sequenced in a study of Graves' ophthalmopathy and Graves' hyperthyroidism. TCRdb ran MiXCR on the multiplex PCR reads and lists one entry per CDR3 protein. Of approximately 500,000 distinct CDR3 sequences in the sample, over 13% are singletons; the top ten hold over 8%. The sample consisted of blood. All receptors come from a woman aged 25 to 39 with Graves' ophthalmopathy. Each CDR3 is given with its conserved first and last residue. A D gene is named only where the DNA matches it firmly. Clone size is shown for a subset of rows, as once, few, many or a class of expanded clone.

v_gene: TRBV4-2
abundance: -
j_gene: TRBJ1-1
d_gene: -
CDR3aa: CASSQVSGAGRVVAFF
CDR3nt: TGTGCCAGCAGCCAGGTGTCGGGGGCAGGGAGGGTGGTAGCTTTCTTT

v_gene: TRBV18
abundance: -
j_gene: TRBJ2-7
d_gene: -
CDR3aa: CASSPPLSGPSSYEQYF
CDR3nt: TGTGCCAGCTCACCACCGTTGTCTGGCCCGAGCTCCTACGAGCAGTACTTC

v_gene: TRBV6-5
abundance: many
j_gene: TRBJ2-2
d_gene: -
CDR3aa: CASSQLATGELFF
CDR3nt: TGTGCCAGCAGTCAGCTAGCAACCGGGGAGCTGTTTTTT

v_gene: TRBV20-1
abundance: many
j_gene: TRBJ2-7
d_gene: TRBD2
CDR3aa: CSASGGSTLYEQYF
CDR3nt: TGCAGTGCCAGCGGCGGGAGTACTCTGTACGAGCAGTACTTC

v_gene: TRBV7-2
abundance: many
j_gene: TRBJ2-2
d_gene: -
CDR3aa: CASTGWTGELFF
CDR3nt: TGTGCCAGCACCGGCTGGACCGGGGAGCTGTTTTTT

v_gene: TRBV7-9
abundance: many
j_gene: TRBJ2-2
d_gene: -
CDR3aa: CASSASPGELFF
CDR3nt: TGTGCCAGCAGCGCCAGCCCCGGGGAGCTGTTTTTT

v_gene: TRBV7-2
abundance: -
j_gene: TRBJ1-5
d_gene: -
CDR3aa: CASSLAGGPNQPQHF
CDR3nt: TGTGCCAGCAGCTTGGCGGGGGGGCCCAATCAGCCCCAGCATTTT

v_gene: TRBV6-1
abundance: -
j_gene: TRBJ2-5
d_gene: TRBD2
CDR3aa: CASRPGGSETQYF
CDR3nt: TGTGCCAGCAGGCCGGGAGGTTCAGAGACCCAGTACTTC

v_gene: TRBV15
abundance: -
j_gene: TRBJ1-1
d_gene: TRBD1
CDR3aa: CATSRAQGGTEAFF
CDR3nt: TGTGCCACCAGCAGAGCTCAGGGGGGCACTGAAGCTTTCTTT

v_gene: TRBV11-1
abundance: many
j_gene: TRBJ2-5
d_gene: TRBD1
CDR3aa: CASSSKPHGDRGLETQYF
CDR3nt: TGTGCCAGCAGCTCAAAGCCCCATGGAGACAGGGGGCTGGAGACCCAGTACTTC

v_gene: TRBV18
abundance: many
j_gene: TRBJ1-6
d_gene: -
CDR3aa: CASSPAGVYSPLHF
CDR3nt: TGTGCCAGCTCACCCGCAGGGGTTTATTCACCCCTCCACTTT

v_gene: TRBV28
abundance: many
j_gene: TRBJ2-2
d_gene: -
CDR3aa: CARWLLTNTGELFF
CDR3nt: TGTGCCAGGTGGCTACTAACGAACACCGGGGAGCTGTTTTTT

v_gene: TRBV7-8
abundance: many
j_gene: TRBJ2-5
d_gene: -
CDR3aa: CASSLALSWGSETQYF
CDR3nt: TGTGCCAGCAGCTTAGCGTTATCATGGGGGTCGGAGACCCAGTACTTC

v_gene: TRBV15
abundance: few
j_gene: TRBJ2-3
d_gene: TRBD2
CDR3aa: CATREDGTSGIDTQYF
CDR3nt: TGTGCCACCAGGGAAGACGGGACTAGCGGGATAGATACGCAGTATTTT

v_gene: TRBV28
abundance: many
j_gene: TRBJ2-5
d_gene: -
CDR3aa: CASGEEGWQETQYF
CDR3nt: TGTGCCAGCGGGGAGGAGGGGTGGCAAGAGACCCAGTACTTC

v_gene: TRBV4-1
abundance: few
j_gene: TRBJ2-7
d_gene: -
CDR3aa: CASSQDPARVPEEQYF
CDR3nt: TGCGCCAGCAGCCAAGATCCGGCCAGGGTTCCCGAAGAGCAGTACTTC

v_gene: TRBV6-5
abundance: many
j_gene: TRBJ1-1
d_gene: -
CDR3aa: CASSYPPPGNTEAFF
CDR3nt: TGTGCCAGCAGTTACCCCCCGCCGGGAAACACTGAAGCTTTCTTT

v_gene: TRBV6-5
abundance: many
j_gene: TRBJ2-5
d_gene: -
CDR3aa: CASSYSSIQETQYF
CDR3nt: TGTGCCAGCAGTTACTCGAGTATTCAAGAGACCCAGTACTTC

v_gene: TRBV11-2
abundance: -
j_gene: TRBJ1-1
d_gene: -
CDR3aa: CASSTDMHTDAFF
CDR3nt: TGTGCCAGCAGCACGGACATGCACACTGATGCTTTCTTT

v_gene: TRBV12-3/TRBV12-4
abundance: many
j_gene: TRBJ1-1
d_gene: -
CDR3aa: CASTPYRATEAFF
CDR3nt: TGTGCCAGCACCCCTTACAGGGCTACTGAAGCTTTCTTT

v_gene: TRBV6-1
abundance: many
j_gene: TRBJ1-5
d_gene: -
CDR3aa: CASSRTVNQPQHF
CDR3nt: TGTGCCAGCAGTAGGACAGTAAATCAGCCCCAGCATTTT

v_gene: TRBV10-3
abundance: many
j_gene: TRBJ2-7
d_gene: -
CDR3aa: CAISERGASYEQYF
CDR3nt: TGTGCCATCAGTGAGAGAGGGGCTAGCTACGAGCAGTACTTC

v_gene: TRBV2
abundance: many
j_gene: TRBJ1-1
d_gene: -
CDR3aa: CASGSGRSTEAFF
CDR3nt: TGTGCCAGCGGTTCCGGGAGAAGCACTGAAGCTTTCTTT

v_gene: TRBV6-5
abundance: many
j_gene: TRBJ1-2
d_gene: -
CDR3aa: CASSYSPAPNYGYTF
CDR3nt: TGTGCCAGCAGTTACTCCCCCGCACCTAACTATGGCTACACCTTC

v_gene: TRBV15
abundance: many
j_gene: TRBJ2-5
d_gene: TRBD2
CDR3aa: CATSRPRASGRARETQYF
CDR3nt: TGTGCCACCAGCAGGCCAAGGGCTAGCGGGAGGGCCCGGGAGACCCAGTACTTC

v_gene: TRBV28
abundance: many
j_gene: TRBJ1-1
d_gene: -
CDR3aa: CASSFLLDTEAFF
CDR3nt: TGTGCCAGCAGTTTCCTTTTGGACACTGAAGCTTTCTTT

v_gene: TRBV12-3/TRBV12-4
abundance: many
j_gene: TRBJ2-7
d_gene: TRBD1
CDR3aa: CASSLRTGEDYEQYF
CDR3nt: TGTGCCAGCAGTTTAAGGACAGGGGAAGACTACGAGCAGTACTTC

v_gene: TRBV4-1
abundance: many
j_gene: TRBJ2-5
d_gene: TRBD2
CDR3aa: CASSQVDRGGTQYF
CDR3nt: TGCGCCAGCAGCCAAGTCGATCGGGGGGGGACCCAGTACTTC